The entry below describes one TCR beta chain. Its ends do not fully match the called genes, so a read error is possible. The TCR beta CDR3 regions underwent amplification using RNA transcripts as the source. With the HTBI primer set, the TCR CDR3 went through a first round of RT-PCR. TCRdb re-called the multiplex PCR reads with MiXCR, one entry per CDR3 protein. Of about 640,000 distinct CDR3 sequences in the sample, roughly 20% are singletons; the top ten hold 30% to 40%. This sample was included in a study of T cells in Graves' hyperthyroidism and ophthalmopathy. Material for sequencing was blood. The TCR was taken from a man in his thirties or forties with Graves' ophthalmopathy.

CDR3 loop: CAGSHKRGTEAFF. The CDR3, as DNA: TGCGCCGGCAGCCATAAAAGGGGGACTGAAGCTTTCTTT. V and J are TRBV4-1 and TRBJ1-1; D possibly corresponds to TRBD1 (6 bases). CDR1 is MGHRA and CDR2 is YSYEKL in the germline V gene. This CDR3 is built from 13 residues.